The present T cell receptor beta chain was sequenced within a study of blood T cell repertoires in COVID-19. Here immunoSEQ multiplex PCR was the method, and the copy in TCRdb shows in-frame clones only, minus some. Here the sample spans about 500,000 clones, 75% to 90% being singletons. This clone was observed once. Germline lookup yields CDR1 SGHTA and CDR2 FQGTGA. V gave up 1 base and J gave up 3 bases, with 6 bases separating them. The CDR3 extends over 13 amino acids. Specimen: PBMCs or T cells enriched from blood (not recorded which). This chain joins TRBV7-3 and TRBJ1-1, with D possibly matching TRBD1 (5 bases). The TCR comes from a woman between 18 and 29 years old who had recovered from COVID-19. CDR3 residues: CASSLKGDTEAFF. CDR3 DNA sequence: TGTGCCAGCAGCTTAAAAGGGGACACTGAAGCTTTCTTT. The whole variable domain, filled in from reference TRBV7-3 and TRBJ1-1, reads GAGVSQTPSNKVTEKGKYVELRCDPISGHTALYWYRQSLGQGPEFLIYFQGTGAADDSGLPNDRFFAVRPEGSVSTLKIQRTERGDSAVYLCASSLKGDTEAFFGQGTRLTVV.